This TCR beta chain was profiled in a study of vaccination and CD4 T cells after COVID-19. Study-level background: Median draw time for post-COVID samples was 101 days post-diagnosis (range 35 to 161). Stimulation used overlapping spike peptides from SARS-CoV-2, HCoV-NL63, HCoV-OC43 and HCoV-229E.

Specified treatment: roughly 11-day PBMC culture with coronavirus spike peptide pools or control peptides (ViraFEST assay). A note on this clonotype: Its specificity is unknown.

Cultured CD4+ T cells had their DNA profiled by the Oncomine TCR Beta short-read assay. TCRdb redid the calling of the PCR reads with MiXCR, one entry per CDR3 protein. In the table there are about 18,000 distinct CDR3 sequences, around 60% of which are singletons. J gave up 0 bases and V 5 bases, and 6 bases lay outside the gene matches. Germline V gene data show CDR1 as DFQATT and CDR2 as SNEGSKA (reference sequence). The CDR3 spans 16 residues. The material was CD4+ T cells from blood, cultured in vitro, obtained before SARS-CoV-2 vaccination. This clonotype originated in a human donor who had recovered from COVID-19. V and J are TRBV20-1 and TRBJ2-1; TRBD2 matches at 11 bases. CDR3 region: CSALHLAGGSYNEQFF. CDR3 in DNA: TGCAGTGCTCTGCATCTAGCGGGAGGCTCCTACAATGAGCAGTTCTTC.